This TCR beta chain was retrieved from a study of OX40 agonist ivuxolimab in advanced cancers. Across the study: The drug used for patients, ivuxolimab, was an agonistic anti-OX40 (CD134) antibody. Study-level findings and limits: In general, CD8+ T cells held more expanded clones than CD4+ did, on average. Those patients achieving a partial response at 0.1-3.0 mg/kg showed among the lowest clonal expansion.

V lost 1 base to trimming and J lost 0 bases, with 7 bases between them. The CDR3 loop spans 15 amino acids. The germline gives CDR1 SGHTA, CDR2 FQGTGA. Clones were sequenced by immunoSEQ multiplex PCR, and TCRdb holds only the in-frame ones, with some missing. The data show over 50,000 clones, with roughly 80% seen just once and just under 4% held by the top ten. A note on this clone: The antigen remains unidentified.

Material: CD4+ or CD8+ T cells sorted from blood, obtained in a trial of the OX40 agonist ivuxolimab. The J gene is TRBJ2-1, the V gene TRBV7-3; the D is unclear. The source is an adult with an advanced solid tumor such as melanoma, head and neck, liver or kidney cancer. CDR3 residues: CASSLMSSSYNEQFF. DNA for the CDR3: TGTGCCAGCAGCTTAATGTCCTCCTCCTACAATGAGCAGTTCTTC.